This T cell receptor (beta chain) appears in the sequencing data of a study of response to subunit inactivated influenza vaccine. The table lists this clonotype with many counts. Germline V gene lookup returns CDR1 SGHNT and CDR2 YENEEA. This CDR3 contains 13 residues. V was shortened by 4 bases and J by 4 bases, with 8 bases between the two germline ends. A single record per CDR3 protein comes from TCRdb applying MiXCR to the RT-PCR reads. Counted here are hundreds of thousands of distinct CDR3 sequences, roughly 13% occurring once; the ten biggest clones make up around 13%. The receptor was derived from a man aged 45-65 years who received an inactivated influenza vaccine. This sequence joins TRBV11-3 and TRBJ1-3; unclear D gene. This specimen was PBMCs from blood, taken roughly 45 days after vaccination. CDR3 nucleotide sequence: TGTGCCAGCAGCTCGGGCGCAGGAAACACCATATATTTT. It translates to CASSSGAGNTIYF.